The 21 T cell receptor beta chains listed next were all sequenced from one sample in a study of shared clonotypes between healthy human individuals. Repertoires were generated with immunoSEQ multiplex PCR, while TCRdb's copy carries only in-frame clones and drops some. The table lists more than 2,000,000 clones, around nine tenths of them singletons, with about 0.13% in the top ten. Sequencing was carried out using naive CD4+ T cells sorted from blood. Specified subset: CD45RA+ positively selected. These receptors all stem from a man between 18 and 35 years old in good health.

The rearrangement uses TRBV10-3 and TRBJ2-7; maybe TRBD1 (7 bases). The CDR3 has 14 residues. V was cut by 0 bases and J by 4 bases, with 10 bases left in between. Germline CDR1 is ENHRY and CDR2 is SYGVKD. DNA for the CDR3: TGTGCCATCAGTGAGTCGACAGGGAGGTACGAGCAGTACTTC. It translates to CAISESTGRYEQYF.

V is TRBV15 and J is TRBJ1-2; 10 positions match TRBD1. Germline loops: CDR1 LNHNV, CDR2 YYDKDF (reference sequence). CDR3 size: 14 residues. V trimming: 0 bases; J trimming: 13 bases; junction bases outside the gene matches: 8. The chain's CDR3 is CATSRDPDRGPITF. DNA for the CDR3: TGTGCCACCAGCAGAGATCCAGACAGGGGGCCGATCACCTTC.

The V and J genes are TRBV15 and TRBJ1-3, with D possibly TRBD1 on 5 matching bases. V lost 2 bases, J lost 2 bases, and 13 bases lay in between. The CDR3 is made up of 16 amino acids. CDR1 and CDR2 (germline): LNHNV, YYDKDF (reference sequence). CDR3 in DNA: TGTGCCACCAGCAGATGGGACGGTGCAACTGGAAACACCATATATTTT. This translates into CATSRWDGATGNTIYF.

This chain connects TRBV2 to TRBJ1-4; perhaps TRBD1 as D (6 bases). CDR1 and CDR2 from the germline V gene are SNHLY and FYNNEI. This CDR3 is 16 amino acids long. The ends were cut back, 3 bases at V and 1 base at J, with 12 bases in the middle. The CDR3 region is CASSDSRGRTNEKLFF. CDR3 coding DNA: TGTGCCAGCAGTGATTCCAGGGGTAGAACTAATGAAAAACTGTTTTTT.

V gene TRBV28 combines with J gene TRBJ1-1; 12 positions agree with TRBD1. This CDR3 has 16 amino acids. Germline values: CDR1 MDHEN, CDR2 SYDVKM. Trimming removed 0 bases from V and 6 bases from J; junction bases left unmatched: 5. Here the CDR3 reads CASSLWGQGAGPEAFF. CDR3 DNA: TGTGCCAGCAGTTTATGGGGACAGGGGGCGGGCCCTGAAGCTTTCTTT.

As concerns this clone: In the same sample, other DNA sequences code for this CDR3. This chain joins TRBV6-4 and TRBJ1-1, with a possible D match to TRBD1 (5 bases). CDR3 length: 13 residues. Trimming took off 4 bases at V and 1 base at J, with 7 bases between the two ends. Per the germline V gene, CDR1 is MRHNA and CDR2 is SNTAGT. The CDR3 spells CASSVDRNTEAFF. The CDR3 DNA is TGTGCCAGCAGTGTAGACAGGAACACTGAAGCTTTCTTT.

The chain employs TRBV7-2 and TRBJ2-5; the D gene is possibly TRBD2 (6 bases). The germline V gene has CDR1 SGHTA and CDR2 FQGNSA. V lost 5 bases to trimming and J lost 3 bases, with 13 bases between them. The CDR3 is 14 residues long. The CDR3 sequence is CASSRRPGEETQYF. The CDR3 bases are TGTGCCAGCAGCCGGCGACCGGGGGAAGAGACCCAGTACTTC.

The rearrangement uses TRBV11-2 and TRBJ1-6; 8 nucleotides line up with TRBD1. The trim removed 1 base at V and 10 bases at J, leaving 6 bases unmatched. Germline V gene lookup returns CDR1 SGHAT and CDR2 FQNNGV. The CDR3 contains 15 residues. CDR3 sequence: CASSLAGTGPSPLHF. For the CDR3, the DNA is TGTGCCAGCAGCTTAGCCGGGACAGGACCCTCACCCCTCCACTTT.

The CDR3 loop reads CSVDRSGAGYNEQFF. The CDR3 region has the DNA TGCAGCGTTGACCGTAGCGGGGCGGGCTACAATGAGCAGTTCTTC. J is TRBJ2-1 and V is TRBV29-1; 8 bases align to TRBD2. This CDR3 region has 15 residues. The germline V gene encodes CDR1 SQVTM and CDR2 ANQGSEA. V was clipped by 3 bases and J by 3 bases; unmatched bases: 7.

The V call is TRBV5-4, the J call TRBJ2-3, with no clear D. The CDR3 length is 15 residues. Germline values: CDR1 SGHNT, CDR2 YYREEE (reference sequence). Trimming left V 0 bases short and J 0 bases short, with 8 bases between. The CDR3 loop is CASSLAWDSTDTQYF. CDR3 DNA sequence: TGTGCCAGCAGCTTGGCGTGGGATAGCACAGATACGCAGTATTTT.

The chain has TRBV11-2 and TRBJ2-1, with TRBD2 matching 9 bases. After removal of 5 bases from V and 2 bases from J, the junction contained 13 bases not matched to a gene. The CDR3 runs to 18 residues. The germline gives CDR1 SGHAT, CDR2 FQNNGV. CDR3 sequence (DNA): TGTGCCAGCAGCCCCCTGCGGGGCGGGAGGGGCACCTACAATGAGCAGTTCTTC. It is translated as CASSPLRGGRGTYNEQFF.

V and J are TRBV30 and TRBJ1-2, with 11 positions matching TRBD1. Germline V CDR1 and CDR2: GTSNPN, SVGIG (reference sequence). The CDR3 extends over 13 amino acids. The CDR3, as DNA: TGTGGGACAGGGGGCTACGAAGACTATGGCTACACCTTC. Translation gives CGTGGYEDYGYTF.

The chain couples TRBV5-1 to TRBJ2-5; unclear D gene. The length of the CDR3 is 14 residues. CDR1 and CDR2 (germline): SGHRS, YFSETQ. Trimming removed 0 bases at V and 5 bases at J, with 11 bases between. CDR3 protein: CASSLGLEPETQYF. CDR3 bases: TGCGCCAGCAGCTTGGGTCTGGAGCCGGAGACCCAGTACTTC. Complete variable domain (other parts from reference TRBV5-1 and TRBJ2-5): KAGVTQTPRYLIKTRGQQVTLSCSPISGHRSVSWYQQTPGQGLQFLFEYFSETQRNKGNFPGRFSGRQFSNSRSEMNVSTLELGDSALYLCASSLGLEPETQYFGPGTRLLVL.

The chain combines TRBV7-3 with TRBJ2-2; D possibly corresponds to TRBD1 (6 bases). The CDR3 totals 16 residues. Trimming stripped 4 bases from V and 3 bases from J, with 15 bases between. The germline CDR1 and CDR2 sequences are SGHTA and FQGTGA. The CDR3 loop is CASSWGSGQDTGELFF. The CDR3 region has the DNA TGTGCCAGCAGCTGGGGATCGGGACAAGACACCGGGGAGCTGTTTTTT.

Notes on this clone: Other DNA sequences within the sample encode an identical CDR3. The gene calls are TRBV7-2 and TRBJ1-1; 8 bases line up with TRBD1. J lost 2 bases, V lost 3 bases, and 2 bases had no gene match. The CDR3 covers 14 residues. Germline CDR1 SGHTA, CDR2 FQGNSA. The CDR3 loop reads CASSLDRVNTEAFF. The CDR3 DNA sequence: TGTGCCAGCAGCTTGGACAGGGTCAACACTGAAGCTTTCTTT.

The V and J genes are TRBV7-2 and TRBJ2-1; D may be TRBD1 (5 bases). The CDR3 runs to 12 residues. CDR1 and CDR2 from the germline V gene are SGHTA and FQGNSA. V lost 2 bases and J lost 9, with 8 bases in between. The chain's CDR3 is CASSLSGPEQFF. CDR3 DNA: TGTGCCAGCAGCTTATCAGGGCCTGAGCAGTTCTTC.

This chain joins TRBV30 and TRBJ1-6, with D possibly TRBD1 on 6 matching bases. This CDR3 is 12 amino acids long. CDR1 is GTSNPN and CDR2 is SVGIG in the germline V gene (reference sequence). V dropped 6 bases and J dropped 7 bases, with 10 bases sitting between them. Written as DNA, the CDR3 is TGTGCCTGTCAGGGGACGAATTCACCCCTCCACTTT. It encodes CACQGTNSPLHF.

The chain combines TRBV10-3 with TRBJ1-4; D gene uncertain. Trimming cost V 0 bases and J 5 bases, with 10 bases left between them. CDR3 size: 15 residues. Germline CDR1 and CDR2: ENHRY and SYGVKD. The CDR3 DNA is TGTGCCATCAGTGAGTCAGGGTTGGGAAATGAAAAACTGTTTTTT. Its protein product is CAISESGLGNEKLFF.

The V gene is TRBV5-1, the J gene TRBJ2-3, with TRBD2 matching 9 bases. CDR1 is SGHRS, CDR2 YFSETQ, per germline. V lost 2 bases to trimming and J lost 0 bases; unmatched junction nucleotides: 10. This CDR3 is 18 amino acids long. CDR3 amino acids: CASSFASGNLPSTDTQYF. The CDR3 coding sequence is TGCGCCAGCAGCTTCGCTAGCGGGAACCTACCTAGCACAGATACGCAGTATTTT.

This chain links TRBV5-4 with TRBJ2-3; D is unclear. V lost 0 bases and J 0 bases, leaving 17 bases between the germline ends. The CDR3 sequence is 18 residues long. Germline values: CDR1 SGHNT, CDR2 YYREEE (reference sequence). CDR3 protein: CASSLGPTKRLSTDTQYF. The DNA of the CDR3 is TGTGCCAGCAGCTTGGGTCCTACTAAGAGGTTGAGCACAGATACGCAGTATTTT.

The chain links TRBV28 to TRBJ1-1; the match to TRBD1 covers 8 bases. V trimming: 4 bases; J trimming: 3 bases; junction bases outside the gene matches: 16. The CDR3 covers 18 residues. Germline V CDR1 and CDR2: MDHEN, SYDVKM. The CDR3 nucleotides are TGTGCCAGCAGTTCACCTACCCAGGGGGCGCGACATGACACTGAAGCTTTCTTT. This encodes CASSSPTQGARHDTEAFF.